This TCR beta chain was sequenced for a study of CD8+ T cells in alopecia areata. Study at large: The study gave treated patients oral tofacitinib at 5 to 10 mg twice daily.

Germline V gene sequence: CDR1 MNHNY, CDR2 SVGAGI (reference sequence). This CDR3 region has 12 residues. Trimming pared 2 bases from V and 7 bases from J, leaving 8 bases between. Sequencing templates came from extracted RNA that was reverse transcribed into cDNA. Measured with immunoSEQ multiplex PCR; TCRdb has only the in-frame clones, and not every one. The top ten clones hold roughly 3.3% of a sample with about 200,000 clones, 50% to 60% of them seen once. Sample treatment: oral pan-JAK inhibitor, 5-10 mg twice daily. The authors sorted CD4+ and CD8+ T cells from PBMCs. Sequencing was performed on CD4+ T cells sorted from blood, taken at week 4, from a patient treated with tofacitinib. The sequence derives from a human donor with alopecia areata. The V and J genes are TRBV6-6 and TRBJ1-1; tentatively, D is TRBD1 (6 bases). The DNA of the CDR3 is TGTGCCAGCAGTTACGGGGGCGGTGAAGCTTTCTTT. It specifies CASSYGGGEAFF.